One sample yielded the 8 T cell receptor beta chains listed below, sequenced in a study of OX40 agonist ivuxolimab in advanced cancers. Profiled with immunoSEQ multiplex PCR; TCRdb holds only in-frame clones, not every one. The table has approximately 60,000 clones, 65% to 85% seen once; the top ten hold around 25%. The sample here was CD4+ or CD8+ T cells sorted from blood, taken in a trial of the OX40 agonist ivuxolimab. All receptors derive from an adult with an advanced solid tumor such as melanoma, head and neck, liver or kidney cancer.

V gene TRBV20-1 combines with J gene TRBJ1-4; D is uncertain. Germline V CDR1 and CDR2: DFQATT, SNEGSKA (reference sequence). With 6 bases removed from V and 8 bases from J, the gap between germline ends came to 10 bases. This CDR3 spans 11 amino acids. The CDR3 region has the DNA TGCAGTGCAGGGAGAGGGGAAAAACTGTTTTTT. Translation gives CSAGRGEKLFF.

The chain has TRBV7-6 and TRBJ2-5, with D hard to call. The CDR3 runs to 14 residues. Between the trimmed V and J ends, which lost 5 bases and 1 base, there was a span of 11 bases. Germline V CDR1 and CDR2: SGHVS, FNYEAQ. The CDR3 DNA is TGTGCCAGCAGCCTCCGGACGGCCCAAGAGACCCAGTACTTC. It codes for CASSLRTAQETQYF.

This chain joins TRBV18 and TRBJ1-2, with no clear D. Germline V gene sequence: CDR1 KGHSH, CDR2 LQKENI. The CDR3 is 13 residues long. V lost 2 bases, J lost 2 bases, and 6 bases lay in between. The CDR3 reads CASSPAGNYGYTF. CDR3 coding DNA: TGTGCCAGCTCACCAGCCGGAAACTATGGCTACACCTTC. The full variable domain, in which reference TRBV18 and TRBJ1-2 provide the parts outside the CDR3, is NAGVMQNPRHLVRRRGQEARLRCSPMKGHSHVYWYRQLPEEGLKFMVYLQKENIIDESGMPKERFSAEFPKEGPSILRIQQVVRGDSAAYFCASSPAGNYGYTFGSGTRLTVV.

This clone was seen a handful of times. CDR3 bases: TGTGCCAGCAGTGACGATCAGCCCCAGCATTTT. This encodes CASSDDQPQHF. This chain connects TRBV6-1 to TRBJ1-5; D is unclear. The V end was cut by 3 bases, the J end by 5 bases, with 2 bases between. CDR1 MNHNS and CDR2 SASEGT come from the germline V gene. The CDR3 extends over 11 amino acids.

The gene calls are TRBV7-2 and TRBJ2-1; D may be TRBD2 (6 bases). Trimming removed 5 bases from V and 3 bases from J, with 11 bases in between. Germline CDR1 and CDR2: SGHTA and FQGNSA. The CDR3 is 14 residues long. The DNA for the CDR3 is TGTGCCAGCAGCCCCCGGCGGGGCTACAATGAGCAGTTCTTC. It specifies CASSPRRGYNEQFF.

A note on this clone: The same CDR3 also results from other DNA sequences found in this sample. This chain joins TRBV2 and TRBJ2-2; 7 nucleotides agree with TRBD2. The CDR3 runs 16 residues. V lost 2 bases, J lost 0 bases, and 3 bases stayed unmatched. The V gene's germline CDR1 is SNHLY and CDR2 FYNNEI. The CDR3 DNA reads TGTGCCAGCAGTGAACAAGCGGGGACGAACACCGGGGAGCTGTTTTTT. Its protein is CASSEQAGTNTGELFF. Based on the CDR3 plus reference TRBV2 and TRBJ2-2, the full variable domain is EPEVTQTPSHQVTQMGQEVILRCVPISNHLYFYWYRQILGQKVEFLVSFYNNEISEKSEIFDDQFSVERPDGSNFTLKIRSTKLEDSAMYFCASSEQAGTNTGELFFGEGSRLTVL.

This chain uses TRBV7-2 with TRBJ2-1, with D maybe TRBD1 (5 bases). Germline lookup yields CDR1 SGHTA and CDR2 FQGNSA. V was clipped by 5 bases and J by 13 bases, with 12 bases between them. This CDR3 is 11 amino acids long. CDR3 sequence (DNA): TGTGCCAGCAGCCTAGGGGCGTTTCAGTTCTTC. It encodes CASSLGAFQFF.

V usage is TRBV7-9 and J usage is TRBJ2-7; D tentatively fits TRBD1 or TRBD2 (6 bases each). CDR1 SEHNR and CDR2 FQNEAQ come from the germline V gene (reference sequence). CDR3 length equals 16 residues. Trimming removed 4 bases from V and 9 bases from J, with 25 bases in between. CDR3 DNA: TGTGCCAGCAGCTACTCCGGAGGGGGGCAGTTCGGGGTGCAGTACTTC. Translated, it gives CASSYSGGGQFGVQYF.